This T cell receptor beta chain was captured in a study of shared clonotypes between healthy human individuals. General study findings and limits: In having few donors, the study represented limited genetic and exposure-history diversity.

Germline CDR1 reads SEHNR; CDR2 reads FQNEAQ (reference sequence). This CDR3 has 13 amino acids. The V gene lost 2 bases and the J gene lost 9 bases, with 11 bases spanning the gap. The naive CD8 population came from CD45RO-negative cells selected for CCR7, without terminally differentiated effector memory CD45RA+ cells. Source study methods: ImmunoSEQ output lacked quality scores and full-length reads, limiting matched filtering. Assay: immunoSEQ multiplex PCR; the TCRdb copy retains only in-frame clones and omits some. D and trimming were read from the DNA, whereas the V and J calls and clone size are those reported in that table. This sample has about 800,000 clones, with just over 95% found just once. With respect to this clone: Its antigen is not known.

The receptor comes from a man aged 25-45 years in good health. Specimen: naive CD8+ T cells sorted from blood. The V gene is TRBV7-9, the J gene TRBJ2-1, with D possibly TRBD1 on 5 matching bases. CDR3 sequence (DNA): TGTGCCAGCAGCTTACAAATCAGGGTTGAGCAGTTCTTC. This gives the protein CASSLQIRVEQFF.